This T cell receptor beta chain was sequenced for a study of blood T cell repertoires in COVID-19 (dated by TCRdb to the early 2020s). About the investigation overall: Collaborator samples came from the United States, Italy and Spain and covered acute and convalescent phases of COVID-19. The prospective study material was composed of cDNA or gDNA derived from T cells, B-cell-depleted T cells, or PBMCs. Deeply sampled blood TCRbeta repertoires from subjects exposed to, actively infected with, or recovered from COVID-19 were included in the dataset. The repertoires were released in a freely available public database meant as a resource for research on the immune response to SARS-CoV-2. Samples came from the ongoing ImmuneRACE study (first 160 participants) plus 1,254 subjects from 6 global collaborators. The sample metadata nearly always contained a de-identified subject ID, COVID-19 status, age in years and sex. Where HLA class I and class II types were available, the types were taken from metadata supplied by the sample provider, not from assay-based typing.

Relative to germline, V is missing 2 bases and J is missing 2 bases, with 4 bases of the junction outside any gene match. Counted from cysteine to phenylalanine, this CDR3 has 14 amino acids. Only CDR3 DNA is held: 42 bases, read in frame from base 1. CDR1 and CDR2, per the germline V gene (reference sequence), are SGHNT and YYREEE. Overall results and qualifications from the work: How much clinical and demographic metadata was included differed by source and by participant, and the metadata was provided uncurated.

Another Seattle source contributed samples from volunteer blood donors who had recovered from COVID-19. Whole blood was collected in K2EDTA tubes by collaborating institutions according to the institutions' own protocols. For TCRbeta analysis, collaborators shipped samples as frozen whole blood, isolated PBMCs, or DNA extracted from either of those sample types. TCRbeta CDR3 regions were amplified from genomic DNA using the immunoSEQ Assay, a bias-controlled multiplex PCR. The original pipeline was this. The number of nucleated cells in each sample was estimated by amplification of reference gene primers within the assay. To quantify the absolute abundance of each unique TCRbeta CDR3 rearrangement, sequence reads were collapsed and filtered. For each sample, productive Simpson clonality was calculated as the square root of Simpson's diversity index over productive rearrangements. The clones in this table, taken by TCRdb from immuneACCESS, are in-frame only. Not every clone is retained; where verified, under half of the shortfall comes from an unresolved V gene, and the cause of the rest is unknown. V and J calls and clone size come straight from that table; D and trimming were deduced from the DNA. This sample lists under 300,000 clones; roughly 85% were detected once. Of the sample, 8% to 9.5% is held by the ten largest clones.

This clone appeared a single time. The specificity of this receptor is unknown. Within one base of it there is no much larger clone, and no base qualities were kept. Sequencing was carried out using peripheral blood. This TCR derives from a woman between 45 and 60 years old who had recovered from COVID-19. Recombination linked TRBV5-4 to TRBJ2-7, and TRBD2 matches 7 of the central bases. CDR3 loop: CASSFGLETYEQYF. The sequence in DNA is TGTGCCAGCAGCTTCGGACTAGAGACCTACGAGCAGTACTTC.